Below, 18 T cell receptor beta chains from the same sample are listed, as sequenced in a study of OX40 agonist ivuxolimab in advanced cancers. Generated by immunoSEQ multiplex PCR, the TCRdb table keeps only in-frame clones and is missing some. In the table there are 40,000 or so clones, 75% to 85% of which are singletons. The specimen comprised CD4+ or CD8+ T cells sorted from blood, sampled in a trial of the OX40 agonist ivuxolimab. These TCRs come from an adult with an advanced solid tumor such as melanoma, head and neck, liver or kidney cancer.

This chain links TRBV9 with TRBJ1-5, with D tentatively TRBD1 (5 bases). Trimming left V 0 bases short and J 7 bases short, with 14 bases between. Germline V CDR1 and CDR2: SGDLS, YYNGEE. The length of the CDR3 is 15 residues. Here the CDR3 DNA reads TGTGCCAGCAGCGTAGTGGAGGGGTTGGAGCAGCCCCAGCATTTT. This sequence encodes CASSVVEGLEQPQHF.

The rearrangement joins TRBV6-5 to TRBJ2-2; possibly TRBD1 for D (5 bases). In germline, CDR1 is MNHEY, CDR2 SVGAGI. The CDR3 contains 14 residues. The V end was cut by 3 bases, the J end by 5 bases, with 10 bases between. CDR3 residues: CASSYDSWTGELFF. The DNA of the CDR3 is TGTGCCAGCAGTTATGACAGTTGGACCGGGGAGCTGTTTTTT.

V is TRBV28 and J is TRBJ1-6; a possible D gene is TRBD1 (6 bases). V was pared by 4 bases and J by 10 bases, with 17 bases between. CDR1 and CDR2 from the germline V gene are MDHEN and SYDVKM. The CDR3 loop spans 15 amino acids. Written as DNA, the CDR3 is TGTGCCAGCAGTTCCCCGGCAGGGGCACAATCACCCCTCCACTTT. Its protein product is CASSSPAGAQSPLHF.

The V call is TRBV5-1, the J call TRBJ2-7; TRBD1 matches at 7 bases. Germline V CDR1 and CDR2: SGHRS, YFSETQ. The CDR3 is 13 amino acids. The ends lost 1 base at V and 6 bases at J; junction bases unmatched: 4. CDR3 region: CASSLNRGGEQYF. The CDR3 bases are TGCGCCAGCAGCTTGAACAGGGGCGGCGAGCAGTACTTC.

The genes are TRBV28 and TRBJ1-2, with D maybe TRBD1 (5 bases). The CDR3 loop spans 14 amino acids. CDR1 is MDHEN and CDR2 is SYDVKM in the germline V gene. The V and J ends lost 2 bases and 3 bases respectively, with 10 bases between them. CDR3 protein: CASSLPRVHYGYTF. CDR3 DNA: TGTGCCAGCAGTTTACCCAGGGTACACTATGGCTACACCTTC.

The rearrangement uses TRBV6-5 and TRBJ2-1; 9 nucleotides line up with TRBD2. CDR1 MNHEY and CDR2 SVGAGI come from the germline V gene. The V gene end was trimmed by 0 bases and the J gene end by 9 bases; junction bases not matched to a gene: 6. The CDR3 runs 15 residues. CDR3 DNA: TGTGCCAGCAGTTACTCTAGCGGGAGTTCTGTTGAGCAGTTCTTC. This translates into CASSYSSGSSVEQFF.

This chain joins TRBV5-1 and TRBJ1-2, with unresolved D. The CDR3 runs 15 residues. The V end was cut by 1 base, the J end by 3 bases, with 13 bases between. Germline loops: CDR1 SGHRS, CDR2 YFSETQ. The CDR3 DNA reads TGCGCCAGCAGCTTGTTCCGCGGGGAAGACTATGGCTACACCTTC. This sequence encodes CASSLFRGEDYGYTF.

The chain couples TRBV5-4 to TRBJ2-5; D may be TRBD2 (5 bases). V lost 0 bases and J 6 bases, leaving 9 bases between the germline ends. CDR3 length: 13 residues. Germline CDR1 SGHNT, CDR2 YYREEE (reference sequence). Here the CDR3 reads CASSLVREKTQYF. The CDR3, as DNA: TGTGCCAGCAGCTTGGTTAGGGAGAAGACCCAGTACTTC.

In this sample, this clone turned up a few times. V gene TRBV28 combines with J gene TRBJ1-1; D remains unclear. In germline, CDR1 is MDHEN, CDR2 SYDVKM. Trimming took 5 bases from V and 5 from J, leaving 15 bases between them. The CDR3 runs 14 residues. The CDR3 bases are TGTGCCAGCAGTCCGGGTGGTGTGGGGACTGAAGCTTTCTTT. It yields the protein CASSPGGVGTEAFF.

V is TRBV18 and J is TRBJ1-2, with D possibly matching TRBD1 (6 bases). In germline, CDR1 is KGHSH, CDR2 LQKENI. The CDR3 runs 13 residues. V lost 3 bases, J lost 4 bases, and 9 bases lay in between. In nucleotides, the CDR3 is TGTGCCAGCTCACCGCGGGACATCTATGGCTACACCTTC. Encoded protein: CASSPRDIYGYTF.

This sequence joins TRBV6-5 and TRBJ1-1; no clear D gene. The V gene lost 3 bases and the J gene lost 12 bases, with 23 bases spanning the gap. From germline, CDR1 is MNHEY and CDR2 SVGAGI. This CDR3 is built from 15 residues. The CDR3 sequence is CASSYRLGDRVRTFF. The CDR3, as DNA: TGTGCCAGCAGTTATAGATTGGGCGATAGGGTCAGGACTTTCTTT.

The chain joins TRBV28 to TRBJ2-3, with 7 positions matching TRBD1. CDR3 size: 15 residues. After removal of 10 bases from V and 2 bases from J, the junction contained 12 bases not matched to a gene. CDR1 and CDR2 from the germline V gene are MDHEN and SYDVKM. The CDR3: CATTAPGQNTDTQYF. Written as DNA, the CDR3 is TGTGCCACCACCGCCCCGGGACAGAACACAGATACGCAGTATTTT.

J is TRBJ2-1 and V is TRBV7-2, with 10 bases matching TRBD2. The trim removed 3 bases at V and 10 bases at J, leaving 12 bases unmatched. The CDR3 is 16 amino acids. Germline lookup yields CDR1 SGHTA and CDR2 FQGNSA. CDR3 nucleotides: TGTGCCAGCAGCTTGATAGCGGGGGGCGGTGGTCGAGAGCAGTTCTTC. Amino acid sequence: CASSLIAGGGGREQFF.

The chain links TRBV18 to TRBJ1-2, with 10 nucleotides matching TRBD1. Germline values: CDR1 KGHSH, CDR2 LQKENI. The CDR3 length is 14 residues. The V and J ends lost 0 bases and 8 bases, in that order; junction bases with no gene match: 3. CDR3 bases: TGTGCCAGCTCACCACCCGGGACAGGGGTCGGCTACACCTTC. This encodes CASSPPGTGVGYTF.

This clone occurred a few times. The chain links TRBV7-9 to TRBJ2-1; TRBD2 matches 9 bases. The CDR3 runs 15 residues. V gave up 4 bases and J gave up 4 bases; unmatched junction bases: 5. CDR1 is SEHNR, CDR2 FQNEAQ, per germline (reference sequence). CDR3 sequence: CASSSPAGGYNEQFF. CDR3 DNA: TGTGCCAGCAGCTCCCCGGCGGGGGGGTACAATGAGCAGTTCTTC.

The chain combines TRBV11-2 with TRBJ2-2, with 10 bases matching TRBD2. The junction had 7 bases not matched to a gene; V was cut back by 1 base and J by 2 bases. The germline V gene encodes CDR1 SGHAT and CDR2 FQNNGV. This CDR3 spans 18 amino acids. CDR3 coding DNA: TGTGCCAGCAGCTTAGGGCTAGCGGGGGCCAAAAACACCGGGGAGCTGTTTTTT. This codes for CASSLGLAGAKNTGELFF.

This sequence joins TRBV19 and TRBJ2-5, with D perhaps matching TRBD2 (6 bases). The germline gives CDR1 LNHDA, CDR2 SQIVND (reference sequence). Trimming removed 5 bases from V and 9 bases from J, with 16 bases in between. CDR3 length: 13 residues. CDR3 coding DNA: TGTGCCAGTAGTTCCGGGAGATTGGGATCCCAGTACTTC. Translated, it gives CASSSGRLGSQYF.

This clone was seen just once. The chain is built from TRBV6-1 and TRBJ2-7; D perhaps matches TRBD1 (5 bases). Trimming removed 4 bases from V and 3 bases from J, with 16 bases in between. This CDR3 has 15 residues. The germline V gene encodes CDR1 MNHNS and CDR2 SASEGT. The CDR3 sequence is CASSAETATFYEQYF. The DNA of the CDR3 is TGTGCCAGCAGTGCCGAGACAGCAACCTTCTACGAGCAGTACTTC.